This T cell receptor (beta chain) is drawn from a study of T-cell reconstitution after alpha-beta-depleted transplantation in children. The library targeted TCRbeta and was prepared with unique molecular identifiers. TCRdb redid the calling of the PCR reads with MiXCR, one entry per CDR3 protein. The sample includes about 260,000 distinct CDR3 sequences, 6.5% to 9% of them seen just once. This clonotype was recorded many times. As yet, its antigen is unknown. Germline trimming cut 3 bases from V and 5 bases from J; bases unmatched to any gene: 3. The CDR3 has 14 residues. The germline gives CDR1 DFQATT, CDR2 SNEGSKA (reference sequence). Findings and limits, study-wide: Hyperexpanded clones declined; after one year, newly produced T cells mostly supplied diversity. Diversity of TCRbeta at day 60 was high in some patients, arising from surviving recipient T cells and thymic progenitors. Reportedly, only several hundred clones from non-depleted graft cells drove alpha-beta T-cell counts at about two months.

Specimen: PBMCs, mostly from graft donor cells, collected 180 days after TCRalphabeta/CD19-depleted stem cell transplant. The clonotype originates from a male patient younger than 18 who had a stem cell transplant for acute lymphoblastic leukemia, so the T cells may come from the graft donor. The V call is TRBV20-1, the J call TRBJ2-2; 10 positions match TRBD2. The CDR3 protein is CSARIAGGTGELFF. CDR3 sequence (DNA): TGCAGTGCTAGGATAGCGGGGGGTACCGGGGAGCTGTTTTTT.